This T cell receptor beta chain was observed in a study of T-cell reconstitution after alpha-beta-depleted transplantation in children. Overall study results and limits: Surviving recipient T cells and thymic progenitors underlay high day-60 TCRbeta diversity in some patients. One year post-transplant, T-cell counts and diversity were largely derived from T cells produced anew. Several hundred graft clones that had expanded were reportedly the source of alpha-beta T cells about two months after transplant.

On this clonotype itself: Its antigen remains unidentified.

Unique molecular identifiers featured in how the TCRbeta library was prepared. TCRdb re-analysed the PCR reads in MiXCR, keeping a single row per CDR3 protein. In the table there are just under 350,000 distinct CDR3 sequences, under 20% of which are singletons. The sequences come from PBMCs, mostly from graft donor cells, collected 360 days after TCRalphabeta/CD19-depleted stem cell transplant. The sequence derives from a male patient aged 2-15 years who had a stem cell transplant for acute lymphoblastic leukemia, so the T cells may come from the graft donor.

CDR3 coding DNA: TGTGCCAGCATCGGAGGGACAGGCTACAATGAGCAGTTCTTC. This translates into CASIGGTGYNEQFF. The chain is built from TRBV6-1 and TRBJ2-1; 8 nucleotides line up with TRBD1. Germline V gene sequence: CDR1 MNHNS, CDR2 SASEGT. This CDR3 has 14 amino acids. With 7 bases clipped from V and 3 bases from J, the junction kept 5 bases outside the gene matches.